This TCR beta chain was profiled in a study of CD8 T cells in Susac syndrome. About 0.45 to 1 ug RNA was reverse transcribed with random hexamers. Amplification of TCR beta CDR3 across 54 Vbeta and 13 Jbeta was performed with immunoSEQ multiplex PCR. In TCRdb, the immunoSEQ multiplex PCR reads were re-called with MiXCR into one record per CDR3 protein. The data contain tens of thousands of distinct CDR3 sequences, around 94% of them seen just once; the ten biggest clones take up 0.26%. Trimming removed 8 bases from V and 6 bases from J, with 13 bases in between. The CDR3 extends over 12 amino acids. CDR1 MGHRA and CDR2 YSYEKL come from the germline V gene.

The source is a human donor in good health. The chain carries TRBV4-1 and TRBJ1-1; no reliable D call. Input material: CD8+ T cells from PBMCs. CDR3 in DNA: TGCGCCAGCGGTGGAAGTGGATCTGAAGCTTTCTTT. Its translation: CASGGSGSEAFF.